The rows below give T cell receptor beta chains drawn from one sample of a study of cytomegalovirus exposure and HLA in healthy donors. Profiling relied on immunoSEQ multiplex PCR, and the TCRdb table lists in-frame clones only, not all of them. The sample has some 150,000 clones, 85% to 90% seen once. Sequences were obtained from PBMCs. Every receptor here comes from a woman aged 18-29 years in good health and CMV-seropositive. Both conserved end residues are part of each CDR3. D genes are given only for firm matches. Clone size is stated in some rows and not others, as once, few, many or a class when expanded.

NA	TRBV5-4	TRBJ2-7	NA	TGTGCCAGCAGCCCACAGCAGGAGGGCTACGAGCAGTACTTC	CASSPQQEGYEQYF
NA	TRBV4-1	TRBJ1-3	NA	TGCGCCAGCAGCCCCCCGACGGCGCTCGGAGTATATTTT	CASSPPTALGVYF
NA	TRBV5-1	TRBJ2-7	NA	TGCGCCAGCAGCTCTACGACAGAAACCGAGCAGTACTTC	CASSSTTETEQYF
NA	TRBV6-6	TRBJ2-7	TRBD1	TGTGCCAGCAGTCCAGGGGGCGAGCAGTACTTC	CASSPGGEQYF
few	TRBV5-1	TRBJ1-1	NA	TGCGCCAGCAGCTTGGCGGCAGGCACTGAAGCTTTCTTT	CASSLAAGTEAFF
NA	TRBV5-1	TRBJ2-1	TRBD2	TGCGCCAGCAGCTTGTCTAGCGGGTACAATGAGCAGTTCTTC	CASSLSSGYNEQFF
NA	TRBV6-5	TRBJ1-2	NA	TGTGCCAGCAGGCAGAGGGTCGATTCTAACTATGGCTACACCTTC	CASRQRVDSNYGYTF
NA	TRBV6-5	TRBJ2-6	NA	TGTGCCAGCAGAAAAGGGGTTAGTGGGGCCAACGTCCTGACTTTC	CASRKGVSGANVLTF
NA	TRBV27	TRBJ1-5	NA	TGTGCCTGCGGGGTGCTCGGTCAGCCCCAGCATTTT	CACGVLGQPQHF
once	TRBV6-1	TRBJ1-5	TRBD1	TGTGCCAGCAGCCCGGACAGGGCCTATAATCAGCCCCAGCATTTT	CASSPDRAYNQPQHF
NA	TRBV10-3	TRBJ2-3	NA	TGTGCCATCAGTGAGTCACTGGAGGCAGATACGCAGTATTTT	CAISESLEADTQYF
NA	TRBV9	TRBJ2-2	NA	TGTGCCAGCAGTCTTAGCGGAGGGAACACCGGGGAGCTGTTTTTT	CASSLSGGNTGELFF
few	TRBV25-1	TRBJ2-1	NA	TGTGCCAGCAGGATTCCCGACAGCCTTAATACCGATGAGCAGTTCTTC	CASRIPDSLNTDEQFF
NA	TRBV7-9	TRBJ2-5	NA	TGTGCCAGCAGCTTAGATCGTGGGAGTGGGCAAGAGACCCAGTACTTC	CASSLDRGSGQETQYF
NA	TRBV28	TRBJ1-2	NA	TGTGCCAGCATAGAGACAGATCCAATCTATAACTATGGCTACACCTTC	CASIETDPIYNYGYTF
NA	TRBV11-2	TRBJ2-7	NA	TGTGCCAGCAGCTCGTGGACCAACCAGGGCGAGCAGTACTTC	CASSSWTNQGEQYF
NA	TRBV28	TRBJ1-2	NA	TGTGCCAGCACCAGGGGACAAGGAGGCTACACCTTC	CASTRGQGGYTF
NA	TRBV28	TRBJ2-3	TRBD1	TGTGCCAGCAGTCAATTACCGGGACAGGGGGCTTTTACTTGGGTTAGCACAGATACGCAGTATTTT	CASSQLPGQGAFTWVSTDTQYF
few	TRBV5-4	TRBJ2-1	TRBD2	TGTGCCAGCAGCCTGGGACTAGCGGACCACAATGAGCAGTTCTTC	CASSLGLADHNEQFF
NA	TRBV2	TRBJ2-1	TRBD2	TGTGCCAGCAGTGAAGCCGGGAGGGAGTTCTTC	CASSEAGREFF
NA	TRBV27	TRBJ2-7	TRBD2	TGTGCCTCTAATGGGGTGGGGCTTGGGGGGGAGTACTTC	CASNGVGLGGEYF
NA	TRBV5-4	TRBJ2-5	NA	TGTGCCAGCAGCTCGTCGGGTTCCGTTCAAGAGACCCAGTACTTC	CASSSSGSVQETQYF
NA	TRBV7-9	TRBJ2-7	TRBD1	TGTGCCAGCAGCTTAGGGCGGGACAGGGGCGCGTTCGAGCAGTACTTC	CASSLGRDRGAFEQYF
NA	TRBV6-4	TRBJ1-1	NA	TGTGCCAGCAGTGCCACAGGGAACTCTGAAGCTTTCTTT	CASSATGNSEAFF
NA	TRBV6-1	TRBJ1-5	NA	TGTGCCAGCAGTGAGGGGCAGGGGAGCAATCAGCCCCAGCATTTT	CASSEGQGSNQPQHF
NA	TRBV5-1	TRBJ1-3	NA	TGCGCCAGCAGCTTGGGGAGTTCTGGAAACACCATATATTTT	CASSLGSSGNTIYF
NA	TRBV5-8	TRBJ2-3	NA	TGTGCCAGCAACCTGAGGACAGATACGCAGTATTTT	CASNLRTDTQYF
NA	TRBV25-1	TRBJ2-7	NA	TGTGCCAGCGGAGACTACGAGCAGTACTTC	CASGDYEQYF
NA	TRBV7-9	TRBJ1-4	TRBD1	TGTGCCAGCAGCTTAGGGGACAGGGGTCCTGCAACTAATGAAAAACTGTTTTTT	CASSLGDRGPATNEKLFF
NA	TRBV11-3	TRBJ2-2	TRBD1	TGTGCCAGCAGCTTCGACGGGACAGGGAGGATCGGGGAGCTGTTTTTT	CASSFDGTGRIGELFF
NA	TRBV27	TRBJ2-2	TRBD1	TGTGCCAGCAGTTTAACAGGACAGGGGCTCAGCTCCCCCGGGGAGCTGTTTTTT	CASSLTGQGLSSPGELFF
NA	TRBV30	TRBJ2-5	TRBD2	TGTGCCTGGAGTGCACGACTAGCGGGAGGTCAAGAGACCCAGTACTTC	CAWSARLAGGQETQYF
NA	TRBV7-9	TRBJ2-1	TRBD2	TGTGCCAGCAGCGCTTTAGCGGGAGCTGGTAACGATGAGCAGTTCTTC	CASSALAGAGNDEQFF
few	TRBV5-1	TRBJ2-7	NA	TGCGCCAGCAGCTACAATCTCCAGGCCTACGAGCAGTACTTC	CASSYNLQAYEQYF
NA	TRBV10-2	TRBJ2-7	TRBD1	TGCGCCAGCAGTGATTCAGGGGGCTCCTACGAGCAGTACTTC	CASSDSGGSYEQYF
NA	TRBV5-5	TRBJ2-3	NA	TGTGCCAGCAGCTATTACTGGCGGGCTACAGATACGCAGTATTTT	CASSYYWRATDTQYF
NA	TRBV27	TRBJ1-1	NA	TGTGCCAGCCGTTCCGCCCCGCGGGGTGGAGGCTTGATGAACACTGAAGCTTTCTTT	CASRSAPRGGGLMNTEAFF
NA	TRBV25-1	TRBJ2-1	NA	TGTGCCAGCAGTGAATATGGAGACTCGAATGAGCAGTTCTTC	CASSEYGDSNEQFF
NA	TRBV7-9	TRBJ2-7	NA	TGTGCCAGCAGACCCATACAGGGTATCGAGCAGTACTTC	CASRPIQGIEQYF
NA	TRBV2	TRBJ2-4	NA	TGTGCCAGCAGTGGGCTCTTAGCCAAAAACATTCAGTACTTC	CASSGLLAKNIQYF
NA	TRBV5-1	TRBJ2-7	NA	TGCGCCAGCAGCTTCTCGGGCTCCTACGAGCAGTACTTC	CASSFSGSYEQYF
NA	TRBV29-1	TRBJ1-1	NA	TGCAGCGTTGAAGATCGATGGTCCAGGGAAGGCACTGAAGCTTTCTTT	CSVEDRWSREGTEAFF
NA	TRBV30	TRBJ1-5	NA	TGTGCCTGGAGGGGCACTGGCAATCAGCCCCAGCATTTT	CAWRGTGNQPQHF
NA	TRBV19	TRBJ1-2	TRBD1	TGTGCCAGTAGTCAGCGGGACAGGATTTCTAACTATGGCTACACCTTC	CASSQRDRISNYGYTF
NA	TRBV4-1	TRBJ2-7	NA	TGCGCCAGCAGCCAAGATGCACTAGCCTACGAGCAGTACTTC	CASSQDALAYEQYF
NA	TRBV6-5	TRBJ2-7	NA	TGTGCCAGCAGTTACACACTAGCTTCCGAGCAGTACTTC	CASSYTLASEQYF
once	TRBV15	TRBJ2-5	TRBD1	TGTGCCACCAGCAGGTTTACAGGGGTTTTAGAGACCCAGTACTTC	CATSRFTGVLETQYF
NA	TRBV5-6	TRBJ2-7	TRBD2	TGTGCCAGCAGCTTGACTAGCGGGTGGAGTTCGCACGAGCAGTACTTC	CASSLTSGWSSHEQYF
NA	TRBV12-2	TRBJ1-5	NA	TGTGCAAGTCGCTCCCGGACAGGGAGGCTATGTCAGCCCCAGCATTTT	CASRSRTGRLCQPQHF
NA	TRBV7-2	TRBJ2-1	TRBD2	TGTGCCAGCAGCCGACGGACTAGCGGGAGGCCCTACAATGAGCAGTTCTTC	CASSRRTSGRPYNEQFF
NA	TRBV18	TRBJ2-1	NA	TGTGCCAGCTCACCAATTGCGGGAATGATACCCCTGGGGAATGAGCAGTTCTTC	CASSPIAGMIPLGNEQFF
NA	TRBV11-3	TRBJ2-2	TRBD2	TGTGCCAGCACCCCGACTAGCGTGTCGAACACCGGGGAGCTGTTTTTT	CASTPTSVSNTGELFF